One sample yielded the 19 T cell receptor beta chains listed below, sequenced in a study of long-term antiretroviral therapy in people with HIV. At the survey level, the v3.0 immunoSEQ assay was run. Here immunoSEQ multiplex PCR was the method, and the copy in TCRdb shows in-frame clones only, minus some. This repertoire shows roughly 15,000 clones, over 75% found once; its top ten account for approximately 14%. The sample was unsorted PBMCs, taken around 1.2 years before starting antiretroviral therapy. The source of these receptors is a man aged 25 to 45 with HIV.

This chain links TRBV4-1 with TRBJ2-3; weak D call: TRBD1 (5 bases). The V gene's germline CDR1 is MGHRA and CDR2 YSYEKL. The CDR3 is made up of 15 amino acids. The V and J ends lost 0 bases and 3 bases respectively, with 10 bases between them. The CDR3 spells CASSQDPGRTDTQYF. CDR3 nucleotide sequence: TGCGCCAGCAGCCAAGATCCAGGGCGAACAGATACGCAGTATTTT.

V and J are TRBV5-1 and TRBJ2-2; 7 bases line up with TRBD1. The CDR3 is 15 residues long. The ends lost 3 bases at V and 4 bases at J; junction bases unmatched: 6. The germline V gene encodes CDR1 SGHRS and CDR2 YFSETQ. CDR3 in amino acids: CASSSQGSGTGELFF. CDR3 nucleotides: TGCGCCAGCAGCTCACAGGGGTCGGGCACCGGGGAGCTGTTTTTT.

This clone was seen only a few times. In DNA form, the CDR3 reads TGTGCCAGCAGCTTCGGCCCCCAGGAGCAGTACTTC. It translates to CASSFGPQEQYF. The gene calls are TRBV7-9 and TRBJ2-7; D unclear. The germline CDR1 and CDR2 sequences are SEHNR and FQNEAQ (reference sequence). The CDR3 has 12 residues. The ends were cut back, 3 bases at V and 7 bases at J, with 10 bases in the middle.

This sequence joins TRBV12-2 and TRBJ1-6. TRBV12-2 is annotated as a pseudogene. The CDR3 contains 12 residues. CDR3 in amino acids: CASRLGDSPLHF. The CDR3 DNA is TGTGCAAGTCGCTTAGGCGATTCACCCCTCCACTTT.

This chain connects TRBV6-1 to TRBJ1-4; D uncertain. This CDR3 has 13 amino acids. Deletions cut 7 bases from V and 0 bases from J, with 6 bases between. Per germline, CDR1 MNHNS and CDR2 SASEGT. Written as DNA, the CDR3 is TGTGCCAGCATTGAGCCAACTAATGAAAAACTGTTTTTT. Amino acids: CASIEPTNEKLFF.

The chain uses TRBV12-5 and TRBJ2-3; weak D call: TRBD2 (5 bases). The CDR3 totals 13 residues. Trimming removed 0 bases from V and 5 bases from J, with 6 bases in between. CDR1 LGHNT and CDR2 FRNRAP come from the germline V gene. The CDR3: CASGLVLGDTQYF. CDR3 in DNA: TGTGCTAGTGGTTTGGTACTAGGAGATACGCAGTATTTT.

CDR3 amino acids: CASGPGQGADTQYF. CDR3 coding DNA: TGCGCCAGCGGTCCGGGACAGGGGGCAGATACGCAGTATTTT. This chain connects TRBV4-3 to TRBJ2-3, with 11 bases aligning to TRBD1. V dropped 8 bases and J dropped 4; count of bases not matched to a gene: 5. The CDR3 has 14 residues. Germline V gene lookup returns CDR1 LGHNA and CDR2 YSLEER.

V and J are TRBV6-1 and TRBJ2-2, with D unclear. V dropped 1 base and J dropped 4 bases, with 13 bases sitting between them. The germline gives CDR1 MNHNS, CDR2 SASEGT. The CDR3 contains 16 residues. The CDR3 DNA follows: TGTGCCAGCAGTGAAGATCCCCTGCAAGGCACCGGGGAGCTGTTTTTT. Protein sequence: CASSEDPLQGTGELFF.

The V gene is TRBV5-1, the J gene TRBJ2-7; D may be TRBD1 (6 bases). CDR1 and CDR2 (germline): SGHRS, YFSETQ. V dropped 2 bases and J dropped 5 bases, with 14 bases sitting between them. The CDR3 consists of 14 residues. CDR3 protein: CASSFSQGRDEQYF. The DNA of the CDR3 is TGCGCCAGCAGCTTTTCACAGGGTAGGGACGAGCAGTACTTC.

V and J are TRBV18 and TRBJ2-7; TRBD1 matches at 9 bases. The CDR3 has 15 amino acids. Trimming cost V 0 bases and J 4 bases; bases outside gene matches: 4. From germline, CDR1 is KGHSH and CDR2 LQKENI. The CDR3 bases are TGTGCCAGCTCACCACCGGGACAGGGTGGGTACGAGCAGTACTTC. The encoded protein is CASSPPGQGGYEQYF.

This chain connects TRBV18 to TRBJ2-6; unclear D gene. Trimming took 3 bases from V and 1 from J, leaving 7 bases between them. This CDR3 region has 15 residues. Germline V gives CDR1 KGHSH, CDR2 LQKENI. CDR3 region: CASSPGRSGANVLTF. The CDR3 nucleotides read TGTGCCAGCTCACCCGGACGATCTGGGGCCAACGTCCTGACTTTC. Drawing the rest from reference TRBV18 and TRBJ2-6, the complete variable domain is NAGVMQNPRHLVRRRGQEARLRCSPMKGHSHVYWYRQLPEEGLKFMVYLQKENIIDESGMPKERFSAEFPKEGPSILRIQQVVRGDSAAYFCASSPGRSGANVLTFGAGSRLTVL.

This chain connects TRBV7-8 to TRBJ1-4; D remains ambiguous. There are 14 residues in the CDR3. V dropped 3 bases and J dropped 0 bases, with 5 bases sitting between them. Germline CDR1 is SGHVS and CDR2 is FQNEAQ. CDR3 DNA: TGTGCCAGCAGCTTCTCGTCAACTAATGAAAAACTGTTTTTT. Its protein product is CASSFSSTNEKLFF.

This chain uses TRBV18 with TRBJ2-1; D possibly corresponds to TRBD1 (6 bases). CDR3 length: 15 amino acids. V lost 0 bases and J 7 bases, leaving 13 bases between the germline ends. Germline CDR1 reads KGHSH; CDR2 reads LQKENI. The CDR3 spells CASSPPGRQGNEQFF. The DNA for the CDR3 is TGTGCCAGCTCACCACCGGGACGCCAGGGGAATGAGCAGTTCTTC.

This chain uses TRBV7-8 with TRBJ2-7; 9 bases line up with TRBD1. The germline V gene encodes CDR1 SGHVS and CDR2 FQNEAQ. V lost 4 bases, J lost 4 bases, and 17 bases stayed unmatched. This CDR3 has 18 residues. The DNA of the CDR3 is TGTGCCAGCAGCTCAAAAATATCTCCGACAGGGGGGGGTTACGAGCAGTACTTC. Its translation is CASSSKISPTGGGYEQYF.

This clone was recorded a few times. The chain has TRBV5-6 and TRBJ1-1, with D hard to call. CDR1 SGHDT and CDR2 YYEEEE come from the germline V gene. The CDR3 has 15 amino acids. Between the trimmed V and J ends, which lost 4 bases and 0 bases, there was a span of 13 bases. The CDR3 region has the DNA TGTGCCAGCAGCCTCGGAGGAGTTTTGAACACTGAAGCTTTCTTT. As protein: CASSLGGVLNTEAFF.

The chain recombines TRBV7-3 with TRBJ2-1; tentatively, D is TRBD1 (6 bases). This CDR3 spans 12 amino acids. The V gene lost 4 bases and the J gene lost 12 bases, with 13 bases spanning the gap. Germline CDR1 SGHTA, CDR2 FQGTGA. This CDR3 is CASSSSRGGQFF. In DNA, the CDR3 is TGTGCCAGCAGCTCATCAAGAGGGGGGCAGTTCTTC.

The rearrangement uses TRBV5-1 and TRBJ2-3, with a tentative D call TRBD1 (5 bases). Looked up from germline, CDR1 is SGHRS and CDR2 is YFSETQ. The CDR3 loop spans 16 amino acids. Trimming removed 4 bases from V and 0 bases from J, with 15 bases in between. CDR3 in amino acids: CASSPNPDSSTDTQYF. As DNA, the CDR3 is TGCGCCAGCAGCCCGAATCCCGACAGTAGCACAGATACGCAGTATTTT.

This rearrangement joins TRBV7-9 to TRBJ1-1, with D unclear. V lost 2 bases and J lost 3, with 13 bases in between. Germline-derived CDR1 and CDR2 are SEHNR and FQNEAQ (reference sequence). CDR3 size: 15 residues. This CDR3 is CASSLLGPDYTEAFF. The CDR3 DNA follows: TGTGCCAGCAGCTTATTAGGACCCGACTACACTGAAGCTTTCTTT.

V and J are TRBV27 and TRBJ2-2; perhaps D is TRBD1 or TRBD2 (6 bases each). V was cut by 5 bases and J by 5 bases, with 9 bases left in between. Germline lookup yields CDR1 MNHEY and CDR2 SMNVEV (reference sequence). There are 13 residues in the CDR3. CDR3 sequence: CASSRGVTGELFF. The DNA for the CDR3 is TGTGCCAGCAGTAGGGGGGTTACCGGGGAGCTGTTTTTT.